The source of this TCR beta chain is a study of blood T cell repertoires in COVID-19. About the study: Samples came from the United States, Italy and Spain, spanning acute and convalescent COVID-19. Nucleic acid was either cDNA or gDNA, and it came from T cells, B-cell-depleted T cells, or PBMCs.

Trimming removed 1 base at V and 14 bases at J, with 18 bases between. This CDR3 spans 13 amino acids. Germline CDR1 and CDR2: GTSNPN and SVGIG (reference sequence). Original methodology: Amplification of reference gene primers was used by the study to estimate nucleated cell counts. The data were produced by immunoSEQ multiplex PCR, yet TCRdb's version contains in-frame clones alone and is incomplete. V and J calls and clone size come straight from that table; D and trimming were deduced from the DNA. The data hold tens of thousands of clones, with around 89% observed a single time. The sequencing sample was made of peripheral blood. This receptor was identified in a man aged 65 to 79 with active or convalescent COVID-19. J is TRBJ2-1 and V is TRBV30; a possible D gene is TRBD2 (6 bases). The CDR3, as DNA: TGTGCCTGGAGTGGCAACCTCGGGAGAGGGGAGTTCTTC. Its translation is CAWSGNLGRGEFF.